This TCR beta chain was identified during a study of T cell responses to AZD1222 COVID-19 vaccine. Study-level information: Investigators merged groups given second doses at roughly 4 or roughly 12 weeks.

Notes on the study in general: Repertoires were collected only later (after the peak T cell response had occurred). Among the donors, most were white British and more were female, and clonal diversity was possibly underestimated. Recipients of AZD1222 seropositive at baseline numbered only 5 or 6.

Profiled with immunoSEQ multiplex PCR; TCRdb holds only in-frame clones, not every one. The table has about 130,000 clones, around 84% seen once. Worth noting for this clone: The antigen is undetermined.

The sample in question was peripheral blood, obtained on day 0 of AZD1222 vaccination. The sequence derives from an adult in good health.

DNA of the CDR3: TGTGCCATCAGCCCGAGACAGGGGGATCACGAGCAGTACTTC. Translation: CAISPRQGDHEQYF. The V and J genes are TRBV10-3 and TRBJ2-7, with 9 nucleotides matching TRBD1. The CDR3 is made up of 14 amino acids. V shed 6 bases and J 5 bases; nucleotides not matched to a gene: 8. Per germline, CDR1 ENHRY and CDR2 SYGVKD.